One T cell receptor (beta chain) is described in this entry. This entry is derived from a study of blood T cell repertoires in COVID-19. The wider study: Spain, Italy and the United States supplied samples that represented acute and convalescent COVID-19. In each case, the material was cDNA or gDNA derived from T cells, B-cell-depleted T cells, or PBMCs.

Trimming took off 0 bases at V and 2 bases at J, with 6 bases between the two ends. The length of the CDR3 is 14 residues. Germline lookup yields CDR1 SGHRS and CDR2 YFSETQ. The participants were between about 18 and 100 years old and came from fewer than 25 US areas. What the recovered Cohort 3 donors had was two negative PCRs, clearance, or symptom resolution. Only in-frame clones appear in the TCRdb table, and some are missing; sequencing was by immunoSEQ multiplex PCR. The sample carries approximately 170,000 clones, around 78% recorded once. Sequencing input: PBMCs or T cells enriched from blood (not recorded which). The J gene is TRBJ2-1, the V gene TRBV5-1, with D possibly TRBD1 on 5 matching bases. This clonotype originated in a woman between 50 and 59 years old who had recovered from COVID-19. Here the CDR3 DNA reads TGCGCCAGCAGCTTGGGACAGACCTACAATGAGCAGTTCTTC. It yields the protein CASSLGQTYNEQFF. Supplemented by reference TRBV5-1 and TRBJ2-1, the full variable domain reads KAGVTQTPRYLIKTRGQQVTLSCSPISGHRSVSWYQQTPGQGLQFLFEYFSETQRNKGNFPGRFSGRQFSNSRSEMNVSTLELGDSALYLCASSLGQTYNEQFFGPGTRLTVL.